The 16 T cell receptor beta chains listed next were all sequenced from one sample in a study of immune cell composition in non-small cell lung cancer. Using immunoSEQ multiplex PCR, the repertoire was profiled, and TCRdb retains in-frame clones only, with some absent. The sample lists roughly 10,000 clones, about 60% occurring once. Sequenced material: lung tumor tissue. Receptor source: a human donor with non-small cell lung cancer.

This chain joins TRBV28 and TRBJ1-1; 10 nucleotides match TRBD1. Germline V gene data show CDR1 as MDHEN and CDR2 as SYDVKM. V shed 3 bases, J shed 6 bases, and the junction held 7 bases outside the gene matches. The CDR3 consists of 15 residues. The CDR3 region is CASSLGGQGKAEAFF. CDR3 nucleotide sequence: TGTGCCAGCAGTTTGGGGGGACAGGGGAAGGCTGAAGCTTTCTTT.

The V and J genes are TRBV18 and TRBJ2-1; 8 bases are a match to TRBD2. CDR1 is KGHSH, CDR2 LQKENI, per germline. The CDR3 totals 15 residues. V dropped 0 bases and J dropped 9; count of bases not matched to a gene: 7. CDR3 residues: CASSPPESGGGEQFF. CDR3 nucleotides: TGTGCCAGCTCACCACCGGAGTCGGGAGGGGGTGAGCAGTTCTTC. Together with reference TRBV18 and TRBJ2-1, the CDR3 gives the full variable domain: NAGVMQNPRHLVRRRGQEARLRCSPMKGHSHVYWYRQLPEEGLKFMVYLQKENIIDESGMPKERFSAEFPKEGPSILRIQQVVRGDSAAYFCASSPPESGGGEQFFGPGTRLTVL.

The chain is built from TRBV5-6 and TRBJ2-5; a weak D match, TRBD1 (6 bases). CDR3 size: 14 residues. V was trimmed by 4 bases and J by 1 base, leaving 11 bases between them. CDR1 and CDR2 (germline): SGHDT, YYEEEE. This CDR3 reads CASSEQGPQETQYF. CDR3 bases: TGTGCCAGCAGCGAACAGGGACCCCAAGAGACCCAGTACTTC.

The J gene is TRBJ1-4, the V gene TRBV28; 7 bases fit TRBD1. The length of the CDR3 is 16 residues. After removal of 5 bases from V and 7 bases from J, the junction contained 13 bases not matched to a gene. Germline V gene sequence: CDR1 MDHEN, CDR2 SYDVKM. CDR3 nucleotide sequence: TGTGCCAGCAGTACCCCTGGAGAGGGGGCGCGTGAAAAACTGTTTTTT. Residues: CASSTPGEGAREKLFF.

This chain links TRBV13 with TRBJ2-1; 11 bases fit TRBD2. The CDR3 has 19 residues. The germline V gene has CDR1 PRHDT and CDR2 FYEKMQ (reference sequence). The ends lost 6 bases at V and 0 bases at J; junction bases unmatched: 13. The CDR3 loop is CASRVDGTSGSFSYNEQFF. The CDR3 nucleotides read TGTGCCAGCAGGGTAGACGGGACTAGCGGTTCTTTCTCCTACAATGAGCAGTTCTTC.

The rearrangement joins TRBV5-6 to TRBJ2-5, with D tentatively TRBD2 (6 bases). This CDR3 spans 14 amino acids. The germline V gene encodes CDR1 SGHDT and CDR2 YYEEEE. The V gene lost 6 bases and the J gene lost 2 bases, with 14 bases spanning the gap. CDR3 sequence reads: CASTTDYAQETQYF. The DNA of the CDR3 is TGTGCCAGCACCACGGACTATGCTCAAGAGACCCAGTACTTC.

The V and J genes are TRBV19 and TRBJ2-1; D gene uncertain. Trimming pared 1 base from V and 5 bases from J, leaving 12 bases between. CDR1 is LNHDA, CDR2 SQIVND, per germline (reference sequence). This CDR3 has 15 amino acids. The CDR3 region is CASSIVSLQDNEQFF. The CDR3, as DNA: TGTGCCAGTAGTATAGTAAGCCTCCAGGACAATGAGCAGTTCTTC.

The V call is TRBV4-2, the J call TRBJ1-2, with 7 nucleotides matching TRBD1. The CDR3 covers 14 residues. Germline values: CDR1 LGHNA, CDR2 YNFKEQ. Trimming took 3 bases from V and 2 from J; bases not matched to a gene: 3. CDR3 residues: CASSHGTENYGYTF. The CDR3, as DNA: TGTGCCAGCAGCCACGGGACAGAGAACTATGGCTACACCTTC.

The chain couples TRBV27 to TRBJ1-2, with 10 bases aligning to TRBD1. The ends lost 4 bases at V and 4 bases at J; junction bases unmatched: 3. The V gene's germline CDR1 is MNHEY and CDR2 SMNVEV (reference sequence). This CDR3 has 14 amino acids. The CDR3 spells CASSWTGGSYGYTF. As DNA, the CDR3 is TGTGCCAGCAGTTGGACAGGGGGAAGCTATGGCTACACCTTC.

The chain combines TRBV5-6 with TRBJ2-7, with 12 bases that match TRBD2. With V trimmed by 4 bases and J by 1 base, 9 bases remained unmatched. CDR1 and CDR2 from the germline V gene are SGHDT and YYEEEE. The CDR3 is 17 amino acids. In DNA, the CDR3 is TGTGCCAGCAGCCCAGGACTAGCGGGATTTCTTTCCTACGAGCAGTACTTC. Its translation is CASSPGLAGFLSYEQYF.

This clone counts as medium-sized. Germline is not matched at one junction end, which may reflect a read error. The CDR3 region is CASSTGLAGGETQYF. In DNA, the CDR3 is TGTGCTAGCAGTACCGGACTAGCGGGGGGAGAGACCCAGTACTTC. The chain is built from TRBV7-7 and TRBJ2-5; 14 bases are shared with TRBD2. The CDR3 covers 15 residues. Germline V gene data show CDR1 as SSHAT and CDR2 as FNYEAQ (reference sequence).

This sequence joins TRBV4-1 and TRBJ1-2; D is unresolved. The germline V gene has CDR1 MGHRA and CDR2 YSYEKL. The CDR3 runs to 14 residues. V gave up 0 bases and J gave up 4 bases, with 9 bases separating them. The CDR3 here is CASSQDLDGYGYTF. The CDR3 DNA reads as TGCGCCAGCAGCCAAGATCTAGACGGCTATGGCTACACCTTC.

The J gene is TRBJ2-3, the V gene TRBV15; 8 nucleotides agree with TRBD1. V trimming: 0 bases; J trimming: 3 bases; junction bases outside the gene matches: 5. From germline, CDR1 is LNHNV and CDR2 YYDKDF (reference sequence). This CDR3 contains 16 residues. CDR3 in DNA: TGTGCCACCAGCAGAGATCTGGGGACAGGAACAGATACGCAGTATTTT. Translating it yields CATSRDLGTGTDTQYF.

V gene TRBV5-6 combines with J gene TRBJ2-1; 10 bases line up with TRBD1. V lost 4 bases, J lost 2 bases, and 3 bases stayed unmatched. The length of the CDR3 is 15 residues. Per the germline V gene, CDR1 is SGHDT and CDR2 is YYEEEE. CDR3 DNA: TGTGCCAGCAGCATCGGACAGGGGGCCTACAATGAGCAGTTCTTC. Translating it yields CASSIGQGAYNEQFF.

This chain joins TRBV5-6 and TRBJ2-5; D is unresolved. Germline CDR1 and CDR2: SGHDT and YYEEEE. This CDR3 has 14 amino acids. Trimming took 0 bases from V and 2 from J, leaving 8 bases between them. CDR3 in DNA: TGTGCCAGCAGCTTGGGCGGCTTACAAGAGACCCAGTACTTC. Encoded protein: CASSLGGLQETQYF.

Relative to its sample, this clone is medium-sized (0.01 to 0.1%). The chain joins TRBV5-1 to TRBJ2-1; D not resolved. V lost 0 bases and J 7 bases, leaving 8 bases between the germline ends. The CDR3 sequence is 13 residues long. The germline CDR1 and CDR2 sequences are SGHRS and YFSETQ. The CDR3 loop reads CASSLAQPNEQFF. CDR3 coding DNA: TGCGCCAGCAGCTTGGCACAGCCTAATGAGCAGTTCTTC.